This is a list of T cell receptor beta chains from one sample in a study of T-cell reconstitution after alpha-beta-depleted transplantation in children. TCRdb itself ran the PCR reads through MiXCR, one entry per CDR3 protein. The table includes more than 200,000 distinct CDR3 sequences, about 8.2% detected once. Sample: PBMCs, mostly from graft donor cells, taken 360 days after TCRalphabeta/CD19-depleted stem cell transplant. These receptors came from a male patient aged 2-9 years who had a stem cell transplant for acute myeloid leukemia, so the T cells may come from the graft donor. Each CDR3 is given with its conserved first and last residue. A D gene is named only where the DNA matches it firmly. The size entry is marked missing in some rows and otherwise reads once, few, many or a size class.

d_call j_call v_call clone_size cdr3_aa cdr3_nt
. TRBJ2-7 TRBV20-1 many CSARESGSAYEQYF TGCAGTGCTAGAGAATCAGGGAGCGCCTACGAGCAGTACTTC
. TRBJ1-4 TRBV29-1 few CSVRGNEKLFF TGCAGCGTTAGGGGAAATGAAAAACTGTTTTTT
TRBD1 TRBJ2-1 TRBV5-1 few CASTPFGQGDNVRNEQFF TGCGCCAGCACCCCCTTCGGACAGGGAGACAACGTTAGAAATGAGCAGTTCTTC
. TRBJ1-2 TRBV5-5 . CASRRGSQIFYGYTF TGTGCCAGCAGACGGGGCAGCCAGATTTTCTATGGCTACACCTTC
TRBD1 TRBJ2-1 TRBV20-1 many CSAGQGLNEQFF TGCAGTGCTGGACAGGGTTTGAATGAGCAGTTCTTC
. TRBJ2-7 TRBV7-9 few CASSSIAYEQYF TGTGCCAGCAGCTCAATAGCCTACGAGCAGTACTTC
TRBD2 TRBJ2-3 TRBV12-3/TRBV12-4 . CASTFLRSGRKPTDTQYF TGTGCCAGCACCTTCTTACGAAGCGGGAGAAAGCCCACAGATACGCAGTATTTT
TRBD2 TRBJ2-5 TRBV5-1 . CASSSWTSGVQETQYF TGCGCCAGCAGCTCTTGGACTAGCGGGGTCCAAGAGACCCAGTACTTC
. TRBJ2-3 TRBV4-1 . CASSQDVWGDYLISDTQYF TGCGCCAGCAGCCAAGATGTATGGGGCGACTACCTTATCTCCGATACGCAGTATTTT
. TRBJ2-3 TRBV28 few CASSLSGNTQYF TGTGCCAGCAGTTTAAGTGGGAATACGCAGTATTTT
. TRBJ2-1 TRBV3-1 many CASSSSPTYNEQFF TGTGCCAGCAGCTCATCGCCAACCTACAATGAGCAGTTCTTC
. TRBJ1-6 TRBV6-6 few CASGTGPPPLHF TGTGCCAGCGGGACGGGGCCGCCACCCCTCCACTTT
TRBD2 TRBJ2-1 TRBV12-3/TRBV12-4 many CASNPAGDNEQFF TGTGCCAGCAACCCAGCGGGAGACAATGAGCAGTTCTTC
TRBD2 TRBJ2-3 TRBV27 . CASSLEATSGGGFTDTQYF TGTGCCAGCAGTTTGGAGGCGACTAGCGGGGGAGGTTTCACAGATACGCAGTATTTT
. TRBJ1-5 TRBV12-3/TRBV12-4 many CASSLADSNQPQHF TGTGCCAGCAGTTTAGCGGATAGCAATCAGCCCCAGCATTTT
. TRBJ2-7 TRBV6-2/TRBV6-3 few CASRWDPRGKYEQYF TGTGCCAGCAGATGGGACCCAAGGGGTAAATACGAGCAGTACTTC
TRBD1 TRBJ2-3 TRBV29-1 many CSAFNRDRVTDTQYF TGCAGCGCGTTTAACCGGGACAGGGTCACAGATACGCAGTATTTT
TRBD1 TRBJ2-3 TRBV7-9 many CASIGQASTDTQYF TGTGCCAGCATCGGACAGGCTAGCACAGATACGCAGTATTTT
. TRBJ1-1 TRBV12-3/TRBV12-4 . CASSYRVMNTEAFF TGTGCCAGCAGCTACAGGGTAATGAACACTGAAGCTTTCTTT
TRBD1 TRBJ1-1 TRBV12-3/TRBV12-4 few CASSLTGTGEAFF TGTGCCAGCAGTCTCACCGGGACAGGGGAAGCTTTCTTT
TRBD2 TRBJ2-1 TRBV29-1 . CSVALMTSGRGANHNEQFF TGCAGCGTTGCCCTGATGACTAGCGGGAGAGGCGCTAACCACAATGAGCAGTTCTTC
. TRBJ2-6 TRBV4-1 many CASSPHTSSGANVLTF TGCGCCAGCAGCCCCCATACAAGCTCTGGGGCCAACGTCCTGACTTTC
. TRBJ1-4 TRBV20-1 many CSATGNEKLFF TGCAGTGCTACAGGGAATGAAAAACTGTTTTTT
TRBD1 TRBJ1-1 TRBV6-2/TRBV6-3 many CATTGGISTEAFF TGTGCCACAACAGGGGGTATAAGCACTGAAGCTTTCTTT
. TRBJ2-7 TRBV7-6 many CASSHPPQSYEQYF TGTGCCAGCAGCCATCCCCCGCAGAGCTACGAGCAGTACTTC
. TRBJ2-7 TRBV10-3 . CATSSGVYEQYF TGTGCTACTTCCTCGGGAGTCTACGAGCAGTACTTC
TRBD2 TRBJ2-3 TRBV4-2 once CASSQAVAGGLTDTQYF TGTGCCAGCAGCCAAGCGGTAGCGGGAGGGCTCACAGATACGCAGTATTTT
. TRBJ2-3 TRBV29-1 hyperexpanded CSVAASTTPSQYF TGCAGCGTTGCGGCTAGCACCACTCCATCGCAGTATTTT
TRBD2 TRBJ2-7 TRBV7-9 . CASERGGCGTSYEQYF TGTGCCAGCGAGCGGGGGGGGTGCGGGACTTCCTACGAGCAGTACTTC
TRBD1 TRBJ2-6 TRBV11-2 . CASSLERGQGSLPGANVLTF TGTGCCAGCAGCTTAGAAAGAGGACAGGGTTCCCTCCCTGGGGCCAACGTCCTGACTTTC
. TRBJ1-5 TRBV15 few CATSRDQLGNQPQHF TGTGCCACCAGCAGAGATCAGTTGGGCAATCAGCCCCAGCATTTT
TRBD1 TRBJ1-1 TRBV20-1 few CSAQNRGRSTEAFF TGCAGTGCGCAGAACAGGGGGCGGAGCACTGAAGCTTTCTTT
TRBD1 TRBJ2-5 TRBV15 . CATTTGQGAETQYF TGTGCCACCACCACGGGACAGGGGGCGGAGACCCAGTACTTC
TRBD1 TRBJ2-2 TRBV5-1 . CASTWGQGSTGELFF TGCGCCAGCACCTGGGGACAGGGGAGCACCGGGGAGCTGTTTTTT
. TRBJ1-2 TRBV10-3 many CAISESLNYGYTF TGTGCCATCAGTGAGTCGTTAAACTATGGCTACACCTTC
. TRBJ1-5 TRBV12-3/TRBV12-4 few CASSLRYQPQHF TGTGCCAGCAGTTTAAGGTATCAGCCCCAGCATTTT
TRBD1 TRBJ1-1 TRBV5-4 . CASRQGTENTEAFF TGTGCCAGCAGGCAAGGGACAGAGAACACTGAAGCTTTCTTT
TRBD1 TRBJ1-2 TRBV14 . CASSQVAGTGGLYGYTF TGTGCCAGCAGCCAAGTAGCCGGGACAGGGGGCCTCTATGGCTACACCTTC
. TRBJ1-1 TRBV3-1 . CASSQRAANTEAFF TGTGCCAGCAGCCAAAGGGCGGCGAACACTGAAGCTTTCTTT
. TRBJ2-2 TRBV5-1 . CASRPNSRANTGELFF TGCGCCAGTCGCCCGAATTCAAGAGCGAACACCGGGGAGCTGTTTTTT
. TRBJ1-1 TRBV4-3 . CASSQDPGMNTEAFF TGCGCCAGCAGCCAAGATCCGGGGATGAACACTGAAGCTTTCTTT
TRBD2 TRBJ2-5 TRBV13 . CASSLRLAGVAETQYF TGTGCCAGCAGCTTGAGGCTAGCGGGAGTAGCGGAGACCCAGTACTTC